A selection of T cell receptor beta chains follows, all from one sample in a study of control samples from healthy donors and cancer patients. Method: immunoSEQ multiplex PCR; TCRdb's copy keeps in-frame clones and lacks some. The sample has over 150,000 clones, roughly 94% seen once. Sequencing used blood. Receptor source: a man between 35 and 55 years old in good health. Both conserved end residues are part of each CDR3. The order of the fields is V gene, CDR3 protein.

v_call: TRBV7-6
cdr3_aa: CASSFVAGIQETQYF

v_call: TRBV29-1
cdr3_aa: CSSSGLPGAEAFF

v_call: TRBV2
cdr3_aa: CASSERGRKDGYTF

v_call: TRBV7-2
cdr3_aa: CASSPGYGYTF

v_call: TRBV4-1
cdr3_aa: CASSQGPGFGDTQYF

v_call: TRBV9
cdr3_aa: CASSLADGGNTIYF

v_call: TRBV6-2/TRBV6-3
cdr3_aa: CASSYSQRGGKGETQYF

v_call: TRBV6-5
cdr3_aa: CASSYLSNQPQHF

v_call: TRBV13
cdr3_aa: CASSSRQGSTNEKLFF

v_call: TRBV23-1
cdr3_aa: CASSPPGQAISGANVLTF

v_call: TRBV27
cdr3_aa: CASSLSPLGRGGNTIYF

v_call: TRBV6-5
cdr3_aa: CASSSDRINQPQHF

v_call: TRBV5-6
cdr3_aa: CASSADRNTEAFF

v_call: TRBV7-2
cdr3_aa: CASSLNPPGNNSPLHF

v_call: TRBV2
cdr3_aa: CASSEEGYAGNTIYF

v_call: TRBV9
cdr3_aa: CASRPGQGARNTEAFF

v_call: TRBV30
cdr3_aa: CAWSFPGQPMGGEQFF

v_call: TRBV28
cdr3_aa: CASSPTGTLYEQYF

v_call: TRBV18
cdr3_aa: CASSRSQGFGYEQYF

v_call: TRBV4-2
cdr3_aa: CASSRLVSNEQFF

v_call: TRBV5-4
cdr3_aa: CASSLAGASTDTQYF

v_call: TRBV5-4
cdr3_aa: CASSRDRMNEQYF

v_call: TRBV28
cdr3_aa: CASRDWQGSNTEAFF

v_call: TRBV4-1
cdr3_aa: CASSQERGVNTEAFF

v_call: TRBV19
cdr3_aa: CASNNIAPGRDTEAFF

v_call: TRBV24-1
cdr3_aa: CATSDQGGTEAFF

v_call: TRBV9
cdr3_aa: CASSSSLLGYGYTF

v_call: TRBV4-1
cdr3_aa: CASSHTVNTEAFF

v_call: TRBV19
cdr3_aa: CASSIIQSNQPQHF

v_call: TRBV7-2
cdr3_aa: CASSLEPGGNTDTQYF

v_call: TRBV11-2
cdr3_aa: CASSLGGDQPQHF

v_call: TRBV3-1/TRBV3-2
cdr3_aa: CASSRQGANSPLHF

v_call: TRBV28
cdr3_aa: CASSLELGFSYNEQFF

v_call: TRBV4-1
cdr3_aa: CASSQAHNRAGNTIYF

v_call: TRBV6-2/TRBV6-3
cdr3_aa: CASSSYGEAGSTDTQYF

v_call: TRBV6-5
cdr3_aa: CASSYRANTEAFF

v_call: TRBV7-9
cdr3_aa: CASSSPQVGFYEQYF

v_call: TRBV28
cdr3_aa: CASSSGTGVGNYGYTF

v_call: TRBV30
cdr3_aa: CAWAGQLYNQPQHF

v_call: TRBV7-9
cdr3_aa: CASSLGGQPNEKLFF

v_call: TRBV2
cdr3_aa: CASSEGGPIMESPLHF

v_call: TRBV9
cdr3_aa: CASSSTGTPVGNTIYF

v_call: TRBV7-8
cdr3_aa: CASSRDINYGYTF

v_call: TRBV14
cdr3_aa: CASSPGTPLNTEAFF

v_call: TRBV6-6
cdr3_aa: CASSYEAGVNTEAFF

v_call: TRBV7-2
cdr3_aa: CASSSSGGYYNEQFF

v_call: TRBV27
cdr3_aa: CASSPAGGLDEAFF

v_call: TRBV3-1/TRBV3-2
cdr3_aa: CASSQAGGRAYEQYF

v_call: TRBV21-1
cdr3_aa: CASSPPGQGPRKDYGYTF

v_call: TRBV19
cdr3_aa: CASSPGQRYNEQFF

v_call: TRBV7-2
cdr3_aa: CASSPRGGQNQPQHF

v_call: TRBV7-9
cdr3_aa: CASRSGQELGNTIYF

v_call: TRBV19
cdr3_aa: CASSAGQGALNEQYF

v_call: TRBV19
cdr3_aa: CASSIGPIVGNTEAFF

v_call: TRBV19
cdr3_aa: CASSSNIQGTGELFF

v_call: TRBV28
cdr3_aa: CASSSPQGEQPQHF

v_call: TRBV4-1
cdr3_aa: CASSQYQGPYEQYF

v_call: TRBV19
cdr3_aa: CASSPRQGPSYEQYF

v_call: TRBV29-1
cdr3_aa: CSVGAKNIQYF